These 28 T cell receptor beta chains originate from one sample sequenced in a study of cytomegalovirus exposure and HLA in healthy donors (dated by TCRdb to about 2017). The receptor library was made with the immunoSEQ multiplex PCR assay. For the multiplex PCR, a mixture combining 60 forward primers for TCR Vbeta segments and 13 reverse primers for TCR Jbeta segments was used. TCRdb took over this immuneACCESS table, retaining in-frame rearrangements with V and J assigned. Such tables are incomplete; in checked studies, under half of the missing clones stem from an unresolved V gene, and the remainder is unexplained. For this sample there are about 160,000 clones; 75% to 90% appear just once. The top ten hold about 1.2% of the sample. Material for sequencing was PBMCs. The receptors shown here come from a boy aged 2 to 10 in good health and CMV-seronegative.

The genes are TRBV14 and TRBJ1-2; tentatively, D is TRBD1 (5 bases). There are 15 residues in the CDR3. The germline gives CDR1 SGHDN, CDR2 FVKESK. V dropped 0 bases and J dropped 3 bases, with 11 bases sitting between them. The CDR3 DNA reads TGTGCCAGCAGCCAAGATATGGCAGGGTACTATGGCTACACCTTC. This gives the protein CASSQDMAGYYGYTF.

This clone was seen a handful of times. This chain uses TRBV29-1 with TRBJ2-1; D possibly corresponds to TRBD1 (5 bases). This CDR3 has 12 residues. Germline CDR1 SQVTM, CDR2 ANQGSEA. Trimming removed 6 bases at V and 4 bases at J, with 10 bases between. The CDR3 loop is CSVADSYNEQFF. CDR3 coding DNA: TGCAGCGTCGCCGACAGTTACAATGAGCAGTTCTTC.

The chain recombines TRBV19 with TRBJ2-1; TRBD2 aligns across 13 bases. The CDR3 loop spans 18 amino acids. V gave up 6 bases and J gave up 0 bases; unmatched junction bases: 8. The germline gives CDR1 LNHDA, CDR2 SQIVND (reference sequence). The CDR3 sequence: CASSYTGTSGASYNEQFF. As DNA, the CDR3 is TGTGCCAGTAGCTACACGGGGACTAGCGGGGCCTCCTACAATGAGCAGTTCTTC.

This clone came up once. In the same sample, other DNA sequences code for this CDR3. The chain links TRBV7-2 to TRBJ1-1; 8 bases line up with TRBD1. Germline V gives CDR1 SGHTA, CDR2 FQGNSA. There are 12 residues in the CDR3. The V gene end was trimmed by 4 bases and the J gene end by 7 bases; junction bases not matched to a gene: 2. CDR3 sequence reads: CASSYGQGEAFF. In DNA form, the CDR3 reads TGTGCCAGCAGCTACGGACAGGGTGAAGCTTTCTTT.

The V call is TRBV6-5, the J call TRBJ1-2, with TRBD1 matching over 10 bases. The CDR3 is made up of 15 amino acids. V trimming: 6 bases; J trimming: 2 bases; junction bases outside the gene matches: 6. Germline V gene sequence: CDR1 MNHEY, CDR2 SVGAGI. This CDR3 is CASSRAGQGNYGYTF. CDR3 nucleotide sequence: TGTGCCAGCAGCCGGGCGGGACAGGGGAACTATGGCTACACCTTC.

J is TRBJ2-1 and V is TRBV6-5; D is unclear. V lost 0 bases and J 4 bases, leaving 13 bases between the germline ends. CDR3 size: 16 residues. Germline CDR1 reads MNHEY; CDR2 reads SVGAGI. The DNA of the CDR3 is TGTGCCAGCAGTTACTCGTCAGGCGTGGGTTACAATGAGCAGTTCTTC. It is translated as CASSYSSGVGYNEQFF.

The gene calls are TRBV27 and TRBJ2-1, with no clear D. This CDR3 is 16 amino acids long. In germline, CDR1 is MNHEY, CDR2 SMNVEV (reference sequence). Trimming took 5 bases from V and 8 from J, leaving 22 bases between them. CDR3 in DNA: TGTGCCAGCAGTCCAGAGGAGAGCGAGTTGCTCCATGAGCAGTTCTTC. This encodes CASSPEESELLHEQFF.

This clone was detected once. The rearrangement links TRBV30 to TRBJ2-7, with no clear D. Germline values: CDR1 GTSNPN, CDR2 SVGIG (reference sequence). The ends were cut back, 0 bases at V and 0 bases at J, with 15 bases in the middle. The CDR3 is made up of 16 amino acids. CDR3: CAWSVGGPPLSYEQYV. DNA for the CDR3: TGTGCCTGGAGTGTAGGTGGGCCGCCACTCTCCTACGAGCAGTACGTC.

This chain uses TRBV27 with TRBJ2-5, with a possible D match to TRBD2 (5 bases). The ends were cut back, 3 bases at V and 2 bases at J, with 7 bases in the middle. CDR3 length equals 13 residues. The germline V gene encodes CDR1 MNHEY and CDR2 SMNVEV (reference sequence). CDR3 DNA sequence: TGTGCCAGCAGTTTCCGGGGTCAAGAGACCCAGTACTTC. This sequence encodes CASSFRGQETQYF.

The chain uses TRBV27 and TRBJ2-1, with a possible D match to TRBD2 (5 bases). Germline lookup yields CDR1 MNHEY and CDR2 SMNVEV (reference sequence). The ends were cut back, 3 bases at V and 9 bases at J, with 9 bases in the middle. This CDR3 comprises 12 residues. CDR3 protein: CASSFPAGEQFF. The CDR3, as DNA: TGTGCCAGCAGTTTCCCGGCGGGTGAGCAGTTCTTC.

The chain has TRBV5-1 and TRBJ1-2, with a tentative D call TRBD1 (6 bases). Germline CDR1 is SGHRS and CDR2 is YFSETQ. The germline V and J ends were trimmed by 4 bases and 5 bases, with 18 bases remaining between them. The CDR3 extends over 15 amino acids. The CDR3 reads CASSPDSRPGYGYTF. The DNA for the CDR3 is TGCGCCAGCAGCCCGGACAGCCGACCCGGGTATGGCTACACCTTC.

The chain has TRBV7-2 and TRBJ2-5; 10 bases agree with TRBD2. Trimming removed 0 bases from V and 6 bases from J; junction bases left unmatched: 7. CDR3 length: 16 amino acids. Germline CDR1 is SGHTA and CDR2 is FQGNSA. The CDR3 protein is CASSLAGASGSKTQYF. CDR3 DNA: TGTGCCAGCAGCTTAGCGGGGGCTAGCGGGAGCAAGACCCAGTACTTC. The full variable domain, with the rest looked up from reference TRBV7-2 and TRBJ2-5, is GAGVSQSPSNKVTEKGKDVELRCDPISGHTALYWYRQSLGQGLEFLIYFQGNSAPDKSGLPSDRFSAERTGGSVSTLTIQRTQQEDSAVYLCASSLAGASGSKTQYFGPGTRLLVL.

The rearrangement uses TRBV4-3 and TRBJ2-1, with 8 bases fitting TRBD2. There are 18 residues in the CDR3. Germline V gene sequence: CDR1 LGHNA, CDR2 YSLEER. V lost 0 bases and J lost 3; bases outside the gene matches: 10. In DNA form, the CDR3 reads TGCGCCAGCAGCCAAGAAGGGTTGGGCAGCGGGAGCTACAATGAGCAGTTCTTC. Amino acid sequence: CASSQEGLGSGSYNEQFF.

The rearrangement links TRBV5-1 to TRBJ1-1, with 8 positions matching TRBD1. Germline V gene lookup returns CDR1 SGHRS and CDR2 YFSETQ. V lost 1 base and J lost 1; bases outside the gene matches: 6. The CDR3 is 16 amino acids. The CDR3 DNA follows: TGCGCCAGCAGCTTGTGGCAGGGGGCCCGGAACACTGAAGCTTTCTTT. Its protein is CASSLWQGARNTEAFF.

This chain's CDR3 is CASSELLAGGYNEQFF. The CDR3 nucleotides read TGCGCCAGCAGTGAGTTGCTAGCGGGGGGATACAATGAGCAGTTCTTC. The chain links TRBV10-1 to TRBJ2-1; 11 nucleotides line up with TRBD2. CDR1 WNHNN and CDR2 SYGVQD come from the germline V gene (reference sequence). The CDR3 contains 16 residues. Trimming took 1 base from V and 4 from J; bases not matched to a gene: 3.

For the CDR3, the DNA is TGCGCCAGCAGCCGTACAGGTCCCGGACGGCTGAACACTGAAGCTTTCTTT. Translated: CASSRTGPGRLNTEAFF. V usage is TRBV4-3 and J usage is TRBJ1-1; the D gene is possibly TRBD1 (5 bases). V lost 4 bases, J lost 0 bases, and 18 bases lay in between. The CDR3 extends over 17 amino acids. From germline, CDR1 is LGHNA and CDR2 YSLEER.

This rearrangement joins TRBV5-8 to TRBJ2-3; 13 bases are shared with TRBD2. Germline trimming cut 0 bases from V and 4 bases from J; bases unmatched to any gene: 5. This CDR3 region has 17 residues. The V gene's germline CDR1 is SGHTS and CDR2 YDEGEE. The CDR3 coding sequence is TGTGCCAGCAGCTTGGTCAAAACTAGCGGGGGGGCAGATACGCAGTATTTT. Translated: CASSLVKTSGGADTQYF.

The CDR3 nucleotides read TGCGCCAGCAGCTTGGATAGCGTAAAGAACACCGGGGAGCTGTTTTTT. This gives the protein CASSLDSVKNTGELFF. The V call is TRBV5-1, the J call TRBJ2-2; possible D gene TRBD2, 5 bases. The V and J ends lost 0 bases and 1 base respectively, with 10 bases between them. Per the germline V gene, CDR1 is SGHRS and CDR2 is YFSETQ. This CDR3 is 16 amino acids long.

The V gene is TRBV4-3, the J gene TRBJ1-6; D is undetermined. The CDR3 is made up of 15 amino acids. The ends were cut back, 0 bases at V and 6 bases at J, with 9 bases in the middle. Germline values: CDR1 LGHNA, CDR2 YSLEER. DNA of the CDR3: TGCGCCAGCAGCCAAGACGGGAAACTTAATTCACCCCTCCACTTT. Translated: CASSQDGKLNSPLHF.

Here the CDR3 DNA reads TGTGCTAGTGCCCCCGTGGGCGGGGGGGTGGAAAGCACAGATACGCAGTATTTT. Translated: CASAPVGGGVESTDTQYF. This chain links TRBV12-5 with TRBJ2-3; 9 nucleotides line up with TRBD2. Germline V lookup: CDR1 LGHNT, CDR2 FRNRAP. This CDR3 has 18 amino acids. The V segment lost 7 bases and the J segment 0 bases; nucleotides outside the gene matches: 14.

The gene calls are TRBV6-5 and TRBJ2-5; 9 bases line up with TRBD1. The CDR3 sequence is 15 residues long. From germline, CDR1 is MNHEY and CDR2 SVGAGI. The V segment lost 0 bases and the J segment 4 bases; nucleotides outside the gene matches: 3. CDR3 residues: CASSYSPDRGETQYF. The CDR3 coding sequence is TGTGCCAGCAGTTACTCCCCGGACAGGGGAGAGACCCAGTACTTC.

The genes are TRBV19 and TRBJ1-3, with D perhaps TRBD1 (6 bases). This CDR3 has 13 amino acids. V lost 9 bases to trimming and J lost 1 base, with 10 bases between them. Germline CDR1 is LNHDA and CDR2 is SQIVND (reference sequence). The CDR3 coding sequence is TGTGCCAGCACAGGGCTTTCTGGAAACACCATATATTTT. Amino acids: CASTGLSGNTIYF.

The J gene is TRBJ2-3, the V gene TRBV5-1; TRBD1 is a possible D gene (6 bases). V gave up 4 bases and J gave up 1 base, with 13 bases separating them. CDR1 is SGHRS and CDR2 is YFSETQ in the germline V gene. The CDR3 sequence is 15 residues long. The CDR3 nucleotides read TGCGCCAGCAGCATTTCACGGACAGGCACAGATACGCAGTATTTT. Its translation: CASSISRTGTDTQYF.

The chain recombines TRBV4-1 with TRBJ1-1; D remains unclear. Germline CDR1 reads MGHRA; CDR2 reads YSYEKL. V lost 6 bases and J 5 bases, leaving 10 bases between the germline ends. The CDR3 extends over 12 amino acids. The CDR3 spells CASRRAGTEAFF. Written as DNA, the CDR3 is TGCGCCAGCAGACGAGCGGGGACTGAAGCTTTCTTT.

The chain has TRBV12-5 and TRBJ2-7, with 8 bases fitting TRBD1. J lost 4 bases, V lost 5 bases, and 10 bases had no gene match. The CDR3 length is 15 residues. CDR1 and CDR2 (germline): LGHNT, FRNRAP. The CDR3 nucleotides read TGTGCTAGTGGTACCCTCCGGACAGGGAGTTACGAGCAGTACTTC. This codes for CASGTLRTGSYEQYF.

The CDR3 sequence: CASSLGRYSTDTQYF. The CDR3 DNA reads TGTGCCAGCAGCTTAGGGCGGTACAGCACAGATACGCAGTATTTT. This chain links TRBV11-2 with TRBJ2-3; D is unresolved. Per germline, CDR1 SGHAT and CDR2 FQNNGV. The V gene lost 1 base and the J gene lost 0 bases, with 8 bases spanning the gap. The CDR3 is 15 residues long.

The V gene is TRBV30, the J gene TRBJ2-1, with 8 bases lining up with TRBD2. This CDR3 has 21 residues. CDR1 and CDR2 (germline): GTSNPN, SVGIG (reference sequence). The V and J ends lost 0 bases and 2 bases, in that order; junction bases with no gene match: 21. The CDR3 bases are TGTGCCTGGAGTGTACGAAGGGGGGGAAAGCGGGAGAGAATCCCCTACAATGAGCAGTTCTTC. It specifies CAWSVRRGGKRERIPYNEQFF.

The chain joins TRBV2 to TRBJ2-1; 13 nucleotides align to TRBD2. With V trimmed by 2 bases and J by 4 bases, 2 bases remained unmatched. The CDR3 loop spans 16 amino acids. Per germline, CDR1 SNHLY and CDR2 FYNNEI. The CDR3 sequence: CASSERGLAGYNEQFF. The DNA of the CDR3 is TGTGCCAGCAGTGAAAGGGGACTAGCGGGATACAATGAGCAGTTCTTC.